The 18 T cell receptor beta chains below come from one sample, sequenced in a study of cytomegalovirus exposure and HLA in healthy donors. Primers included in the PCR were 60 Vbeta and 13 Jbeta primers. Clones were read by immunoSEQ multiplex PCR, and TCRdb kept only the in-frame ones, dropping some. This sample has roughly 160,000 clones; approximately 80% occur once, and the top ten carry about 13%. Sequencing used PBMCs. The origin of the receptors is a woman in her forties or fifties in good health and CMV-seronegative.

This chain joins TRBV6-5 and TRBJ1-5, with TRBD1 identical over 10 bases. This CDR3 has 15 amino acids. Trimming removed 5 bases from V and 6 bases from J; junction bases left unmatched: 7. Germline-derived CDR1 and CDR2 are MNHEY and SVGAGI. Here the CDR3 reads CASSAGDRGAQPQHF. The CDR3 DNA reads TGTGCCAGCAGTGCGGGGGACAGGGGAGCTCAGCCCCAGCATTTT.

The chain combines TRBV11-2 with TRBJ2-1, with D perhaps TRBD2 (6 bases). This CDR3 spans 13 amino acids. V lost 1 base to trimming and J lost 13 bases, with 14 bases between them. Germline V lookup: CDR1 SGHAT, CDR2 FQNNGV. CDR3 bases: TGTGCCAGCAGCTTAGCGGGAGCACCCTCCCAGTTCTTC. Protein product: CASSLAGAPSQFF. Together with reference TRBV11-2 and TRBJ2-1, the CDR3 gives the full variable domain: EAGVAQSPRYKIIEKRQSVAFWCNPISGHATLYWYQQILGQGPKLLIQFQNNGVVDDSQLPKDRFSAERLKGVDSTLKIQPAKLEDSAVYLCASSLAGAPSQFFGPGTRLTVL.

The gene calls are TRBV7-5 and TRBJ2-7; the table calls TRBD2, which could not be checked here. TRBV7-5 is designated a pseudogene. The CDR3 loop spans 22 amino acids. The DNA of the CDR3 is TGTGCCAGAAGCTTAGTAGACGCGGCGGGAGCGCTCGCGTTTCCTACGGGCATAGAGCAGTACTTC. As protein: CARSLVDAAGALAFPTGIEQYF.

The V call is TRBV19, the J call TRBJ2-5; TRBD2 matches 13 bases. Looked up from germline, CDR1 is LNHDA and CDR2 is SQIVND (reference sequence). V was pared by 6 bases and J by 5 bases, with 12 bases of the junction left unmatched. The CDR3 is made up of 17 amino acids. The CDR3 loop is CASRGGGLAGFGETQYF. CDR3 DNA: TGTGCCAGTAGAGGAGGGGGACTAGCGGGATTCGGGGAGACCCAGTACTTC.

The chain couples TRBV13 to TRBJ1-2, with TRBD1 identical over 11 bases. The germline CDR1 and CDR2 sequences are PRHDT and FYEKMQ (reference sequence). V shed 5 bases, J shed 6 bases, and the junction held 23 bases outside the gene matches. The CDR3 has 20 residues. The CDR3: CASSTPDRGRGGVWKDGYTF. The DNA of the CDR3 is TGTGCCAGCAGCACTCCGGACAGGGGGCGCGGTGGGGTATGGAAAGATGGCTACACCTTC.

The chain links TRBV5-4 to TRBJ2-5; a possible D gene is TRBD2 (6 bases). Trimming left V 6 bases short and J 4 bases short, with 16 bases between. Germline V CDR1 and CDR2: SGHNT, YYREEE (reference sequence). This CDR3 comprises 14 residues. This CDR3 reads CASTVPGEGETQYF. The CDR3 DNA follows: TGTGCCAGCACCGTCCCGGGGGAAGGAGAGACCCAGTACTTC.

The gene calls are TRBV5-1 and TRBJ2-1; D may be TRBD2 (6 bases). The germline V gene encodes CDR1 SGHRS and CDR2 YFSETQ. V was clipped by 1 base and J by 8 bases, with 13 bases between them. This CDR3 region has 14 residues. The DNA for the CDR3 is TGCGCCAGCAGCTTGTCCGGGGGTGAGGATGAGCAGTTCTTC. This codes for CASSLSGGEDEQFF. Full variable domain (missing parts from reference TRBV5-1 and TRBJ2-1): KAGVTQTPRYLIKTRGQQVTLSCSPISGHRSVSWYQQTPGQGLQFLFEYFSETQRNKGNFPGRFSGRQFSNSRSEMNVSTLELGDSALYLCASSLSGGEDEQFFGPGTRLTVL.

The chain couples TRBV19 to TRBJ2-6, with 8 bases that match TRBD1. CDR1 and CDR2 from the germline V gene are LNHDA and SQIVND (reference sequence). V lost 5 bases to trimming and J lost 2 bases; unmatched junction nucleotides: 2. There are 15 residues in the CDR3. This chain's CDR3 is CASSLDRAGANVLTF. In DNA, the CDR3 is TGTGCCAGTAGTCTGGACAGGGCTGGGGCCAACGTCCTGACTTTC. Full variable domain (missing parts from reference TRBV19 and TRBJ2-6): DGGITQSPKYLFRKEGQNVTLSCEQNLNHDAMYWYRQDPGQGLRLIYYSQIVNDFQKGDIAEGYSVSREKKESFPLTVTSAQKNPTAFYLCASSLDRAGANVLTFGAGSRLTVL.

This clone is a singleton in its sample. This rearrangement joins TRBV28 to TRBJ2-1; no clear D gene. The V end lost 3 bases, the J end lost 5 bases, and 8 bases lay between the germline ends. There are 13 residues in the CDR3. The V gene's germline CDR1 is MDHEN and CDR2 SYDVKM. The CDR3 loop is CASSFNFNNEQFF. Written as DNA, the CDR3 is TGTGCCAGCAGTTTCAACTTCAACAATGAGCAGTTCTTC. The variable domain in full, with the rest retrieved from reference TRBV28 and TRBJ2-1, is DVKVTQSSRYLVKRTGEKVFLECVQDMDHENMFWYRQDPGLGLRLIYFSYDVKMKEKGDIPEGYSVSREKKERFSLILESASTNQTSMYLCASSFNFNNEQFFGPGTRLTVL.

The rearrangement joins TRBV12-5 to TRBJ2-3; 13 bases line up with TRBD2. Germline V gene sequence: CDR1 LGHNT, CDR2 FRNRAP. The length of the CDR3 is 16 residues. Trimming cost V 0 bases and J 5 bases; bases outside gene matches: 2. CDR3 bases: TGTGCTAGTGGTTTGGTACTAGCGGGGGGGCGAGATACGCAGTATTTT. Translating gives CASGLVLAGGRDTQYF.

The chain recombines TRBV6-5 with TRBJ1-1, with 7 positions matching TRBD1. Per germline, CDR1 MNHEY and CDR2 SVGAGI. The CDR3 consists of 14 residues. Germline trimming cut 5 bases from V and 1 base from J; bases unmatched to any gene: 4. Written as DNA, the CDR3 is TGTGCCAGCAGTGCCGGGACAGCGAACACTGAAGCTTTCTTT. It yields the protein CASSAGTANTEAFF.

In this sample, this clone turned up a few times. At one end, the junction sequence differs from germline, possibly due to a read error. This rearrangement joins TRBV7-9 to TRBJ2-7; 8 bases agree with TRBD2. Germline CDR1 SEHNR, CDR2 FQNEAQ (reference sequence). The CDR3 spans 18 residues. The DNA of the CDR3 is TGTTCCAGCAGCTTAACTATGAGCGGGAGCCCCGGGGCCTACGAGCAGTACTTC. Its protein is CSSSLTMSGSPGAYEQYF.

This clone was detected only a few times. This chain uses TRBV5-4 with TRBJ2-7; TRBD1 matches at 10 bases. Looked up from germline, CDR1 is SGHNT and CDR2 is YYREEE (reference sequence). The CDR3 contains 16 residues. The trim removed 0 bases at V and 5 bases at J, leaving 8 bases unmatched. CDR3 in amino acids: CASSLGGGQGTHEQYF. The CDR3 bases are TGTGCCAGCAGCTTGGGGGGGGGACAGGGGACCCACGAGCAGTACTTC.

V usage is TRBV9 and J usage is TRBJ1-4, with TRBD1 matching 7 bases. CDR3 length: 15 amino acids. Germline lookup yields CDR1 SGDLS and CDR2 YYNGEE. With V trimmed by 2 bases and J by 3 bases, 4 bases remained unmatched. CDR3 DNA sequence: TGTGCCAGCAGCGTCTCGGGACAGTCTAATGAAAAACTGTTTTTT. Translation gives CASSVSGQSNEKLFF.

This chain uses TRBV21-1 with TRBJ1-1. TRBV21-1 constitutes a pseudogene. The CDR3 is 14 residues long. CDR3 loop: CASSPGGVGTEAFF. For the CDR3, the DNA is TGTGCCAGCAGCCCCGGGGGGGTAGGCACTGAAGCTTTCTTT.

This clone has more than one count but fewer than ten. CDR3: CASSLKGAKNIQYF. The CDR3 DNA is TGTGCCAGCAGCTTAAAGGGGGCCAAAAACATTCAGTACTTC. V is TRBV13 and J is TRBJ2-4; D might be TRBD1 (5 bases). There are 14 residues in the CDR3. V shed 2 bases and J shed 1 base, with 6 bases lying between them. Germline CDR1 PRHDT, CDR2 FYEKMQ (reference sequence). Full variable domain (rest looked up from reference TRBV13 and TRBJ2-4): AAGVIQSPRHLIKEKRETATLKCYPIPRHDTVYWYQQGPGQDPQFLISFYEKMQSDKGSIPDRFSAQQFSDYHSELNMSSLELGDSALYFCASSLKGAKNIQYFGAGTRLSVL.

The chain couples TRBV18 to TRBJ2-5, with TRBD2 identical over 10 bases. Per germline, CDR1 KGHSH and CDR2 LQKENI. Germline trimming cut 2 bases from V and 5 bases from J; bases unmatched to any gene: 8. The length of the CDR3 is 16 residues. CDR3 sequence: CASSPEASGGFETQYF. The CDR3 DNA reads TGTGCCAGCTCACCAGAGGCTAGCGGGGGTTTCGAGACCCAGTACTTC.

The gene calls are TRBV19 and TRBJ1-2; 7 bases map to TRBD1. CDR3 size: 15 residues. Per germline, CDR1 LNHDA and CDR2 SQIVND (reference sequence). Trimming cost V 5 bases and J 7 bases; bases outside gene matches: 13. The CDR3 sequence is CASSVASTGSAGYTF. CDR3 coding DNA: TGTGCCAGTAGTGTCGCCTCGACAGGGTCGGCTGGCTACACCTTC.